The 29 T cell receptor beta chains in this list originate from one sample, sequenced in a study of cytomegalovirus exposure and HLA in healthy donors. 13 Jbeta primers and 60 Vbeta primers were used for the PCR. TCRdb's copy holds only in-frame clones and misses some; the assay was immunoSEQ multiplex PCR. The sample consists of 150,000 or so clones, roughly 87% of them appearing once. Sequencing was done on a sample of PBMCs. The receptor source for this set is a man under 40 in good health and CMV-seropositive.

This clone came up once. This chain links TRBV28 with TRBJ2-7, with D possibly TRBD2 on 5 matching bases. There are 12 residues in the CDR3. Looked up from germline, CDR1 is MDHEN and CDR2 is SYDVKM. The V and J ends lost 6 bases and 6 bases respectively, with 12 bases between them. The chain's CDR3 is CASRDSVGEQYF. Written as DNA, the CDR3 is TGTGCCAGCAGGGACTCAGTGGGCGAGCAGTACTTC.

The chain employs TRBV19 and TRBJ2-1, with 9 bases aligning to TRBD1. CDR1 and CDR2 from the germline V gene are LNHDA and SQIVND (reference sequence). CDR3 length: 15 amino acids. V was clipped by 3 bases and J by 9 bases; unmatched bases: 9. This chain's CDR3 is CASSIGRTGVVEQFF. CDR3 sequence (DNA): TGTGCCAGTAGTATCGGGAGGACAGGGGTTGTTGAGCAGTTCTTC. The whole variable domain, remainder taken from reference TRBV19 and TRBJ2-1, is DGGITQSPKYLFRKEGQNVTLSCEQNLNHDAMYWYRQDPGQGLRLIYYSQIVNDFQKGDIAEGYSVSREKKESFPLTVTSAQKNPTAFYLCASSIGRTGVVEQFFGPGTRLTVL.

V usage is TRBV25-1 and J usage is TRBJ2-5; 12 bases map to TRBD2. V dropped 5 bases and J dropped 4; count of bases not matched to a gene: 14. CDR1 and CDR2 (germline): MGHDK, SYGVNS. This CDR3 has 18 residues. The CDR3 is CASSPMTSGGPEGETQYF. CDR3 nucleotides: TGTGCCAGCAGTCCAATGACTAGCGGGGGACCAGAGGGAGAGACCCAGTACTTC.

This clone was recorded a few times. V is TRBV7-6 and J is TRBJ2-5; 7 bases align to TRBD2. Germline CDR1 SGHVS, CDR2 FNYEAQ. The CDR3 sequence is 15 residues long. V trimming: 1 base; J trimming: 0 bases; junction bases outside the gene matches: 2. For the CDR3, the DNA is TGTGCCAGCAGCTTAGTGCGGGGGTACCAAGAGACCCAGTACTTC. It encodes CASSLVRGYQETQYF. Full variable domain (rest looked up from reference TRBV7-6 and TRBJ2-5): GAGVSQSPRYKVTKRGQDVALRCDPISGHVSLYWYRQALGQGPEFLTYFNYEAQQDKSGLPNDRFSAERPEGSISTLTIQRTEQRDSAMYRCASSLVRGYQETQYFGPGTRLLVL.

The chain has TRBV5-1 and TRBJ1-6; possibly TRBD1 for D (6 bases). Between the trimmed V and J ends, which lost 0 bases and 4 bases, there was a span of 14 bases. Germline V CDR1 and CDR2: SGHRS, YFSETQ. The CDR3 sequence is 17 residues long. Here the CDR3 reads CASSLVDSSPYNSPLHF. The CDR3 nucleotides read TGCGCCAGCAGCTTGGTGGACAGCTCCCCTTATAATTCACCCCTCCACTTT.

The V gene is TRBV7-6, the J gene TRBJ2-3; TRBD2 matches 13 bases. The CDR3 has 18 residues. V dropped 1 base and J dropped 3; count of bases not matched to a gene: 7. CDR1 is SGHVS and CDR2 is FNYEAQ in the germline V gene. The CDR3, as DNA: TGTGCCAGCAGCTTAGGCCGGACTAGCGGGGGAGTTACAGATACGCAGTATTTT. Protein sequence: CASSLGRTSGGVTDTQYF.

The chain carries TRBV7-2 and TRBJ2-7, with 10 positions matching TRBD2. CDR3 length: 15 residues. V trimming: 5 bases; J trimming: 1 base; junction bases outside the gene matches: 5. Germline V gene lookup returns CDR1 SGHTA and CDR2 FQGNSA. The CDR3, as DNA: TGTGCCAGCAGCAACGGACTAGCGGCTTCCTACGAGCAGTACTTC. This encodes CASSNGLAASYEQYF.

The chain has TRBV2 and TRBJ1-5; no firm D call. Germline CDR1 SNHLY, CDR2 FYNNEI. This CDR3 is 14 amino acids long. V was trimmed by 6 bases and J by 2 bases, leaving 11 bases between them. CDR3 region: CASSGGSGNQPQHF. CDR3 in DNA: TGTGCCAGCAGCGGAGGATCTGGCAATCAGCCCCAGCATTTT.

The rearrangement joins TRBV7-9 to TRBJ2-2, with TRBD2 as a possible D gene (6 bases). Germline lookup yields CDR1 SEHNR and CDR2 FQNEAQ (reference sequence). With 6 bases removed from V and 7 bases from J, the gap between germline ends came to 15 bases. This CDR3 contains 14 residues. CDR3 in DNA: TGTGCCAGCAGACTATCTAGCGTTAACGGGGAGCTGTTTTTT. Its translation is CASRLSSVNGELFF.

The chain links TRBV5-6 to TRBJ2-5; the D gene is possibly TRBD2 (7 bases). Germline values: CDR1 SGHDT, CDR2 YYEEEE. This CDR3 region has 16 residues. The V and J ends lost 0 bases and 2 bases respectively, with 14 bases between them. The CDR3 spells CASSLGPGGTQETQYF. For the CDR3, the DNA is TGTGCCAGCAGCTTGGGGCCCGGGGGGACACAAGAGACCCAGTACTTC.

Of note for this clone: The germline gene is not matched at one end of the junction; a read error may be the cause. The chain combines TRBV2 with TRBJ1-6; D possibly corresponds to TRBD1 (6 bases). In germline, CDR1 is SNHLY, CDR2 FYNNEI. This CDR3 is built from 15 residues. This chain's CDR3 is CASREGGENNSPLHF. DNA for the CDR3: TGTGCCAGCAGAGAAGGGGGAGAAAACAATTCACCCCTCCACTTT. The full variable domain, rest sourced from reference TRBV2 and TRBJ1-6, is EPEVTQTPSHQVTQMGQEVILRCVPISNHLYFYWYRQILGQKVEFLVSFYNNEISEKSEIFDDQFSVERPDGSNFTLKIRSTKLEDSAMYFCASREGGENNSPLHFGNGTRLTVT.

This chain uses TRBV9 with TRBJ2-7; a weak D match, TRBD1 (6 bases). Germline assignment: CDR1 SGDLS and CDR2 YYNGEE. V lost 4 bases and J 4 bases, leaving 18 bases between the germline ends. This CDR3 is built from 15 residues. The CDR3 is CASSPAMGTRYEQYF. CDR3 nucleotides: TGTGCCAGCAGCCCAGCTATGGGGACAAGATACGAGCAGTACTTC.

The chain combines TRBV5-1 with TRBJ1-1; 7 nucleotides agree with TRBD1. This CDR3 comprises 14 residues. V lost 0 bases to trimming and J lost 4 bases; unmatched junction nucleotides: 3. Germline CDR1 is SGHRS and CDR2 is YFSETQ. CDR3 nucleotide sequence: TGCGCCAGCAGCTTGGGAGGGGGCGGCACTGAAGCTTTCTTT. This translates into CASSLGGGGTEAFF.

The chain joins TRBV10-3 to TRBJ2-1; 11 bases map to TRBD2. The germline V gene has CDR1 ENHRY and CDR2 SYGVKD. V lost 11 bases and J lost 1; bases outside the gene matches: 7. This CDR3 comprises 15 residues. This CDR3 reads CAASLAGASYNEQFF. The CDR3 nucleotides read TGTGCCGCCTCACTAGCGGGAGCTTCCTACAATGAGCAGTTCTTC.

Here the CDR3 reads CASSQAPGQPLNNEQFF. DNA for the CDR3: TGCGCCAGCAGCCAGGCCCCGGGACAACCCTTGAACAATGAGCAGTTCTTC. The chain couples TRBV4-1 to TRBJ2-1; maybe TRBD1 (6 bases). V was clipped by 3 bases and J by 5 bases, with 20 bases between them. Germline loops: CDR1 MGHRA, CDR2 YSYEKL. This CDR3 has 17 amino acids.

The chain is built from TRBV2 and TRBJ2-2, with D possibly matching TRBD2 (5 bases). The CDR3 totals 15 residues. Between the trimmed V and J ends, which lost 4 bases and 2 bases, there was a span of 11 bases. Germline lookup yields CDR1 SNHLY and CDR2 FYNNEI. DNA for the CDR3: TGTGCCAGCAGTGTTGGTCTAGCTAACACCGGGGAGCTGTTTTTT. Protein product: CASSVGLANTGELFF.

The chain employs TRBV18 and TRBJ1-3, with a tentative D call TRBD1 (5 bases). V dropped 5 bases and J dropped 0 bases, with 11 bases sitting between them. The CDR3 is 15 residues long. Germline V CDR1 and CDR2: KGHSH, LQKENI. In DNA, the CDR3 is TGTGCCAGCTCAGGAATGGACACCTCTGGAAACACCATATATTTT. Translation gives CASSGMDTSGNTIYF.

The CDR3: CASSSPAGEIEQFF. The CDR3 nucleotides read TGTGCCAGCAGTTCCCCAGCGGGAGAGATTGAGCAGTTCTTC. The chain employs TRBV2 and TRBJ2-1, with TRBD2 matching over 8 bases. The CDR3 consists of 14 residues. J was trimmed by 9 bases and V by 5 bases; bases with no gene match: 9. The V gene's germline CDR1 is SNHLY and CDR2 FYNNEI.

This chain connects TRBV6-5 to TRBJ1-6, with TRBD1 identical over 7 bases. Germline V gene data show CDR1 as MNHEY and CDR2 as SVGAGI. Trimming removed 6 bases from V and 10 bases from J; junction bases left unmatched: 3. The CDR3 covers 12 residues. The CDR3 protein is CASSQGESPLHF. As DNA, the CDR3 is TGTGCCAGCAGCCAGGGGGAATCACCCCTCCACTTT.

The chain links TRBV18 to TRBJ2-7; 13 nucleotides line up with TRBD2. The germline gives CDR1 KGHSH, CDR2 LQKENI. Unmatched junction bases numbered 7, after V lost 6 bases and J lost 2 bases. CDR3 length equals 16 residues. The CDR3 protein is CASSHRTSGSAYEQYF. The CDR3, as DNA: TGTGCCAGCTCTCATCGGACTAGCGGGAGTGCCTACGAGCAGTACTTC. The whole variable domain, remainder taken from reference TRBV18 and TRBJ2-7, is NAGVMQNPRHLVRRRGQEARLRCSPMKGHSHVYWYRQLPEEGLKFMVYLQKENIIDESGMPKERFSAEFPKEGPSILRIQQVVRGDSAAYFCASSHRTSGSAYEQYFGPGTRLTVT.

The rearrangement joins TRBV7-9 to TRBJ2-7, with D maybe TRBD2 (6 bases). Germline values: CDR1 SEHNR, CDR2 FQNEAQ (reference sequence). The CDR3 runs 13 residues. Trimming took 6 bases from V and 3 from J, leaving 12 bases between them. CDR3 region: CASSRGGDYEQYF. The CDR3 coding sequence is TGTGCCAGCAGTCGAGGCGGGGACTACGAGCAGTACTTC.

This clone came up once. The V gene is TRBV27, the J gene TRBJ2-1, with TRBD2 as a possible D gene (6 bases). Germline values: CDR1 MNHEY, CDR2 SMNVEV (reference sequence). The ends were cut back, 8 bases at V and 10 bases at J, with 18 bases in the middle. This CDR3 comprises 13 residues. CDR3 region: CASGIIGRLEQFF. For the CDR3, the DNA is TGTGCCAGCGGGATCATCGGGAGACTCGAGCAGTTCTTC.

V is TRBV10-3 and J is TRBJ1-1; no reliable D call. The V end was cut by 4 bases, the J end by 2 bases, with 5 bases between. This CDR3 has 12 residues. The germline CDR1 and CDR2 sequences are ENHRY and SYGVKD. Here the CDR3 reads CAISAVNTEAFF. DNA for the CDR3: TGTGCCATCAGTGCAGTAAACACTGAAGCTTTCTTT.

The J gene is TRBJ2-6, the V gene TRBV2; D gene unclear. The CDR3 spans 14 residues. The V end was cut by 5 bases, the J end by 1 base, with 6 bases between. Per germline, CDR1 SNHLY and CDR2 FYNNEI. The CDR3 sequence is CASSIQSGANVLTF. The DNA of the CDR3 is TGTGCCAGCAGTATCCAATCTGGGGCCAACGTCCTGACTTTC.

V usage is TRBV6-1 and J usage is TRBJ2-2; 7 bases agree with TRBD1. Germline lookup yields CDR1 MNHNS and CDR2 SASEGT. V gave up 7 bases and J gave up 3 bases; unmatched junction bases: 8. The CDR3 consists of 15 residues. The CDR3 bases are TGTGCCAGCACTAAGGACAGGTTCCACACCGGGGAGCTGTTTTTT. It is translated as CASTKDRFHTGELFF.

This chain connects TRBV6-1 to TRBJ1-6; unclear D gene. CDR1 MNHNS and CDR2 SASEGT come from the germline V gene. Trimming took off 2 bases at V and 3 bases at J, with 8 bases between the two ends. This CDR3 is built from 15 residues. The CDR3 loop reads CASSESAGYNSPLHF. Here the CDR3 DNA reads TGTGCCAGCAGTGAATCTGCGGGCTATAATTCACCCCTCCACTTT.

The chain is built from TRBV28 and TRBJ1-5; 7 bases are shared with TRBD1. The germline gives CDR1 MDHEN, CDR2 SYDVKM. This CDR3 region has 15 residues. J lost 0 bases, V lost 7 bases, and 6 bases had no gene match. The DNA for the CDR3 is TGTGCCAGCAACCAGGGGGGAAATAGCAATCAGCCCCAGCATTTT. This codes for CASNQGGNSNQPQHF.

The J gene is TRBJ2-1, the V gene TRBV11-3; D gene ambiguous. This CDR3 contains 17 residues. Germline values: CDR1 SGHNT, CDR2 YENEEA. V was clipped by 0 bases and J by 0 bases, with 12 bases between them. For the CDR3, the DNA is TGTGCCAGCAGCTTAGATGGTCCACAGTCCTCCTACAATGAGCAGTTCTTC. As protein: CASSLDGPQSSYNEQFF.

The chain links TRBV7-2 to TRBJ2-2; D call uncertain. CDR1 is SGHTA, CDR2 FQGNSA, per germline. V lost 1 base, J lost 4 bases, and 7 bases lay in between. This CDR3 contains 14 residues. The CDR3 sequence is CASSLVSRTGELFF. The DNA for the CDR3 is TGTGCCAGCAGCTTAGTTTCCCGCACCGGGGAGCTGTTTTTT.